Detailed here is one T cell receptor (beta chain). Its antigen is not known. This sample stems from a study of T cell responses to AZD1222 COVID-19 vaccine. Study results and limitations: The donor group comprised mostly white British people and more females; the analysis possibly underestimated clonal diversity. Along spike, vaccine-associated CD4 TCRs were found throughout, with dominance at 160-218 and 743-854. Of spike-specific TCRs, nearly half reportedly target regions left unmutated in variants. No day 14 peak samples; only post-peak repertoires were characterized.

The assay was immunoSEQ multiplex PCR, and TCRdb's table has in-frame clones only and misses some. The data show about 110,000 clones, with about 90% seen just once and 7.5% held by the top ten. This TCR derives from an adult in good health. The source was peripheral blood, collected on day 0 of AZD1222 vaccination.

CDR3 nucleotides: TGTGCCAGCAGCGCGTCCGGGACAGGGGTCACTGAAGCTTTCTTT. As protein: CASSASGTGVTEAFF. The V call is TRBV7-3, the J call TRBJ1-1; 10 bases match TRBD1. The CDR3 length is 15 residues. Germline values: CDR1 SGHTA, CDR2 FQGTGA. Unmatched junction bases numbered 7, after V lost 5 bases and J lost 4 bases.